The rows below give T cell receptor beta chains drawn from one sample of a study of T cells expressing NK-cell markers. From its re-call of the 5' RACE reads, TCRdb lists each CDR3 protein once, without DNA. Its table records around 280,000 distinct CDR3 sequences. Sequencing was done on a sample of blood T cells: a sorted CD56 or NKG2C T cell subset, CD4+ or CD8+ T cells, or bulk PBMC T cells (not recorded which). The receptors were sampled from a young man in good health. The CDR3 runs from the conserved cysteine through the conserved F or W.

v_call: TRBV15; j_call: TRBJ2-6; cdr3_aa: CATLPDRGLSGANVLTF
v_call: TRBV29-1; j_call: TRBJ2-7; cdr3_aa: CSVEETVEQYF
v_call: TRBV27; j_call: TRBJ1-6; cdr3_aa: CASSFRGNSPLHF
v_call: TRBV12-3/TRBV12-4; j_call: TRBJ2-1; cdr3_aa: CASSLGGGVFNEQFF
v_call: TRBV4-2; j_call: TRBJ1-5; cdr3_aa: CASSQDSSNQPQHF
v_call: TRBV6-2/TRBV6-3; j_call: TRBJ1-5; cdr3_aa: CASHQDRVNQPQHF
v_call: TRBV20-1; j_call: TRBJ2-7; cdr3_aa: CSARDPAGTGYEQYF
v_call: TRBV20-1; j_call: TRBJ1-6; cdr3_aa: CSARATQGNSPLHF
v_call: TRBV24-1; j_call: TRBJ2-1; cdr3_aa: CATSDPQPGQTYNEQFF
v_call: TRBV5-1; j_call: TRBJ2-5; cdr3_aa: CASHLGQGGETQYF
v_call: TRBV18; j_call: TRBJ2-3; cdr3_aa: CASSELRTSRTDTQYF
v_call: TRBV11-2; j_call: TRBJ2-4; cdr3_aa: CASSLLRDFLAKNIQYF
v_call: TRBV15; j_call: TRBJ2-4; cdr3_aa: CATSRERVGNIQYF
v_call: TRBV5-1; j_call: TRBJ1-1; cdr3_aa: CASRDVGGSEAFF
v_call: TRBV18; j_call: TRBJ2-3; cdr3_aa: CASSPDAGFTDTQYF
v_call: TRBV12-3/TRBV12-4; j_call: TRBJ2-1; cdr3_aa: CASSLAGLANEQFF
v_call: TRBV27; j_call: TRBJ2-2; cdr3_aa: CASSWASGRRTGELFF
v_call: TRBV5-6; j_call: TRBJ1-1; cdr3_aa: CASSLAGVSEAFF
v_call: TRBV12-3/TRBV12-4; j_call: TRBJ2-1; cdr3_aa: CASSSSGSYNEQFF
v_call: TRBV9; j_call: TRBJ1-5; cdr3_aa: CASSLGQGKYQPQHF
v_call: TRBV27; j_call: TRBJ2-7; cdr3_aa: CASSPGLIYEQYF
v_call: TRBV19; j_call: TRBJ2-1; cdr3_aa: CASSNRERSYNEQFF
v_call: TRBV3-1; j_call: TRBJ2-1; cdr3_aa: CASSSPRASGYNEQFF
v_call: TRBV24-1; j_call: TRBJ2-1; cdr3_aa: CATSDLQGSSYNEQFF
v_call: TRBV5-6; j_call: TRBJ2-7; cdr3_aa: CASSLGGVNEQYF
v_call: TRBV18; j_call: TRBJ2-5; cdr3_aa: CASSLLAGVSQETQYF
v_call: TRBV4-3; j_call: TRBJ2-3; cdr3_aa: CASSQTTSDTQYF
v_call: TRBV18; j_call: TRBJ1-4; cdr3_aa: CASSRTGSGNEKLFF
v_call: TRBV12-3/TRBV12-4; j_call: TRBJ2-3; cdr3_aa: CASSFKYRSTQYF
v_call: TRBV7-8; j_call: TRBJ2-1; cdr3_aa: CASSTLARGAYNEQFF
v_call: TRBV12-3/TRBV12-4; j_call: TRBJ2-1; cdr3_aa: CASSSYPSSYNEQFF
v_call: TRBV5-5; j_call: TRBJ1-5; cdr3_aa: CASSLMTGGKDQPQHF
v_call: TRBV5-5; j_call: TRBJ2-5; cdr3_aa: CASSLSPGERLETQYF
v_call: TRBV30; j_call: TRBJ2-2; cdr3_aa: CAWSVGDSTGELFF
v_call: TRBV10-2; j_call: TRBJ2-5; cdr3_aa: CASSITETQYF
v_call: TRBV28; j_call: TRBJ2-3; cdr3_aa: CASLVSTDTQYF
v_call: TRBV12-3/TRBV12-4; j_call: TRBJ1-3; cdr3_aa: CASSLGRDSGNTIYF
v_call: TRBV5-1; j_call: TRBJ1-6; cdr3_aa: CASSLGPGGKDSPLHF
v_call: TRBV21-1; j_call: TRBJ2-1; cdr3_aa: CASSNVPPEQFF
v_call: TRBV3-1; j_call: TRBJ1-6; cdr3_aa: CASSQDLQGGRYSPLHF
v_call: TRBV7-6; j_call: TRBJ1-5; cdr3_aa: CASSLAGGLGSNQPQHF
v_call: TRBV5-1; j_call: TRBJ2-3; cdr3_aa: CASKPGLAGVGQYF
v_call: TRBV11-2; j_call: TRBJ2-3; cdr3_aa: CASSLFPTGSGTDTQYF
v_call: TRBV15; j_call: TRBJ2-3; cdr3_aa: CATSRDQGGLTDTQYF